Below, one T cell receptor (beta chain) is given with its context. Trimming removed 0 bases from V and 3 bases from J, with 8 bases in between. This CDR3 contains 14 residues. The germline CDR1 and CDR2 sequences are MNHNS and SASEGT. These data belong to a study of control samples from healthy donors and cancer patients. Libraries were prepared by immunoSEQ multiplex PCR; TCRdb keeps only in-frame clonotypes and omits some of them. The data show 45,000 to 60,000 clones, approximately 90% seen once. The TCR was taken from a man aged 30-40 years with colorectal cancer. This chain connects TRBV6-1 to TRBJ1-2; D is perhaps TRBD1 (6 bases). The specimen sequenced was PBMCs. Written as DNA, the CDR3 is TGTGCCAGCAGTGAAGCGAGGGGGTACTATGGCTACACCTTC. It codes for CASSEARGYYGYTF.